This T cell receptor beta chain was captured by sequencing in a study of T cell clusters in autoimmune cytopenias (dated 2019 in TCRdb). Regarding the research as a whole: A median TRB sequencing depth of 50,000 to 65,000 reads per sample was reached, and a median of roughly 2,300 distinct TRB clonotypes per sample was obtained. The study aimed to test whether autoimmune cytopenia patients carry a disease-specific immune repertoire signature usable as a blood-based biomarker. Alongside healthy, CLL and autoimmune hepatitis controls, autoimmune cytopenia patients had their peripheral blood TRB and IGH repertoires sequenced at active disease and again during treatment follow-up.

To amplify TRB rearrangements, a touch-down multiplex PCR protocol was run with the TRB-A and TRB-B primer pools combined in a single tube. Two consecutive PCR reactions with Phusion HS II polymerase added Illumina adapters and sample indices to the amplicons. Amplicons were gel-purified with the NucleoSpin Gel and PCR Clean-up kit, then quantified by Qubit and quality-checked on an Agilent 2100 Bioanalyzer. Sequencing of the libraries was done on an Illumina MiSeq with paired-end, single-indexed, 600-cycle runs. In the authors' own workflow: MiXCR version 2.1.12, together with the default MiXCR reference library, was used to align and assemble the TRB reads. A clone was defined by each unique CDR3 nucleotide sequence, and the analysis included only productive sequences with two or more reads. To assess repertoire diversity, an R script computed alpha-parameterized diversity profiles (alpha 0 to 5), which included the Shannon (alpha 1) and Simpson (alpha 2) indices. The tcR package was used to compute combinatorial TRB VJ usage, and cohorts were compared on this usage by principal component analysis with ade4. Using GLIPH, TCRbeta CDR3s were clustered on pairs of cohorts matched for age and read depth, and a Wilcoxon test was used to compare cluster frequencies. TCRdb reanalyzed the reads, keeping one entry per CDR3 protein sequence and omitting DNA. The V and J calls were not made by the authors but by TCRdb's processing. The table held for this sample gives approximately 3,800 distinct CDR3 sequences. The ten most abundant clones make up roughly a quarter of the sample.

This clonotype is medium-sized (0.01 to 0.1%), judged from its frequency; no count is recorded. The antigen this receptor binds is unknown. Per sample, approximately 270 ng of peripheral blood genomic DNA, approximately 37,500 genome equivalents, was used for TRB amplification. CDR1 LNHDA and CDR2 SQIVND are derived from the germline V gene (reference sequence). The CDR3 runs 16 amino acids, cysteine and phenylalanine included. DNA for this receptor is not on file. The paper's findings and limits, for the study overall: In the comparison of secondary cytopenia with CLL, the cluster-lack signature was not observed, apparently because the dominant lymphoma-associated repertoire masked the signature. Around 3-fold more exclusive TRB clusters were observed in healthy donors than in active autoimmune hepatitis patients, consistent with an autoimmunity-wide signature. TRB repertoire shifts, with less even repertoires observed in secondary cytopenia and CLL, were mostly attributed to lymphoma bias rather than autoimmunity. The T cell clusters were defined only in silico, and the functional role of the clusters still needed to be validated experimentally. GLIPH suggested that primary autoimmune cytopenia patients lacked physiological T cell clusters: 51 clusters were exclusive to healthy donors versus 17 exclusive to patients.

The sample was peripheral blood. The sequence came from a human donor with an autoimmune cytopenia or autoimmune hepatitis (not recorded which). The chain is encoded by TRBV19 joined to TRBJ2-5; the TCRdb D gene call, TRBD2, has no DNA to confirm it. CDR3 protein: CASSMMAGGELETQYF.